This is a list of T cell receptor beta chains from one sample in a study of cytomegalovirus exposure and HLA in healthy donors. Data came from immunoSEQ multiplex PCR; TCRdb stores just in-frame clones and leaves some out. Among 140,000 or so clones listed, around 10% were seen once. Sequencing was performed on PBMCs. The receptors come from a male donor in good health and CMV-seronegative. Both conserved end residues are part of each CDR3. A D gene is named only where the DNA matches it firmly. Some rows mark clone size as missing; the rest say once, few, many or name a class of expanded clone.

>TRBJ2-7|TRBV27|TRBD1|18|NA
TGTGCCAGCAGTTTAAGGTGGACAGGGGCCGTTCCCTTCTACGAGCAGTACTTC
CASSLRWTGAVPFYEQYF
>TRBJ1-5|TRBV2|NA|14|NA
TGTGCCAGCAGTGAATACGGGGGTAATCAGCCCCAGCATTTT
CASSEYGGNQPQHF
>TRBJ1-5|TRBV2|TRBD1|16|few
TGTGCCAGCAGTTACAGGGGGCAGGAAAGCAATCAGCCCCAGCATTTT
CASSYRGQESNQPQHF
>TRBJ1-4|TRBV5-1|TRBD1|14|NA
TGCGCCAGCAGCTTGGACAGGGGGCGCGAAAAACTGTTTTTT
CASSLDRGREKLFF
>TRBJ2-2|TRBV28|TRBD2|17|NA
TGTGCCAGCAGCAGACCGGGACTAGCGTCGAACACCGGGGAGCTGTTTTTT
CASSRPGLASNTGELFF
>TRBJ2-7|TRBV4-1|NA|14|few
TGCGCCAGCAGCCAAGATCGGGCAGGGTGGGAGCAGTACTTC
CASSQDRAGWEQYF
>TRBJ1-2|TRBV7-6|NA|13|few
TGTGCCAGCAGCTTTACGACAGACTATGGCTACACCTTC
CASSFTTDYGYTF
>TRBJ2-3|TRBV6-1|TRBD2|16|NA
TGTGCCAGCAGTGAAGCGTTGCGGGGGTTTTTAGATACGCAGTATTTT
CASSEALRGFLDTQYF
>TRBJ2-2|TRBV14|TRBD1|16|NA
TGTGCCAGCAGCCCCCGGACAGGGTTGAACACCGGGGAGCTGTTTTTT
CASSPRTGLNTGELFF
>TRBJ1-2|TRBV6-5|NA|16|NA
TGTGCCAGCAGTTCTACCCCAGGGTTGGGGAACTATGGCTACACCTTC
CASSSTPGLGNYGYTF
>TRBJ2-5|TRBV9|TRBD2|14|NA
TGTGCCAGCAGCTCAAAGCGGGATGCGGAGACCCAGTACTTC
CASSSKRDAETQYF
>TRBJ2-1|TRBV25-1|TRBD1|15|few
TGTGCCAGCAGTGAAATTTTGGGGACAGGTGGTGAGCAGTTCTTC
CASSEILGTGGEQFF
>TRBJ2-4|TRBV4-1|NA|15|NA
TGCGCCAGCAGCCATTCTCCAGGGGAAATAAACATTCAGTACTTC
CASSHSPGEINIQYF
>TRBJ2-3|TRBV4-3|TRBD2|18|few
TGCGCCAGCAGCCAAGACCGGGGACTAGCGGGAGTCCCAGATACGCAGTATTTT
CASSQDRGLAGVPDTQYF
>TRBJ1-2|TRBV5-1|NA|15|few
TGCGCCAGCAGCGTACCGGACAGTTCTAACTATGGCTACACCTTC
CASSVPDSSNYGYTF
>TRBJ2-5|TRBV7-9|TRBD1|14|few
TGTGCCAGCAGCACCGGGACAGGCCAAGAGACCCAGTACTTC
CASSTGTGQETQYF
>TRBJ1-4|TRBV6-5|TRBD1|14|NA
TGTGCCAGCAGTTTCACGGGACAGGGCGTAAAACTGTTTTTT
CASSFTGQGVKLFF
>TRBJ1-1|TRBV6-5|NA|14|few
TGTGCCAGCAGTTCGCCAGGGTCGCTGGGTCAAGCTTTCTTT
CASSSPGSLGQAFF
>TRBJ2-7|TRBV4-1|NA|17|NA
TGCGCCAGCAGCCAAGAACCCCCGGACAGTGAGCACTACGAGCAGTACTTC
CASSQEPPDSEHYEQYF
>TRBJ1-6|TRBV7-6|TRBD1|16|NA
TGTGCCAGCAGCATATGGACAGGGGGCGAGAATTCACCCCTCCACTTT
CASSIWTGGENSPLHF
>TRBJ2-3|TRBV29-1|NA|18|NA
TGCAGCGTTGAGGATTTGAGGGTCCTTAGCGGGACAGGGGATACGCAGTATTTT
CSVEDLRVLSGTGDTQYF
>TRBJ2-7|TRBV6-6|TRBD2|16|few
TGTGCCAGCAGTTTGACAGCTAGCGGATTGTACTACGAGCAGTACTTC
CASSLTASGLYYEQYF
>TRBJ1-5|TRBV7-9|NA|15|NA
TGTGCCAGCAGCTTTTCAGGGTCTAGCAATCAGCCCCAGCATTTT
CASSFSGSSNQPQHF